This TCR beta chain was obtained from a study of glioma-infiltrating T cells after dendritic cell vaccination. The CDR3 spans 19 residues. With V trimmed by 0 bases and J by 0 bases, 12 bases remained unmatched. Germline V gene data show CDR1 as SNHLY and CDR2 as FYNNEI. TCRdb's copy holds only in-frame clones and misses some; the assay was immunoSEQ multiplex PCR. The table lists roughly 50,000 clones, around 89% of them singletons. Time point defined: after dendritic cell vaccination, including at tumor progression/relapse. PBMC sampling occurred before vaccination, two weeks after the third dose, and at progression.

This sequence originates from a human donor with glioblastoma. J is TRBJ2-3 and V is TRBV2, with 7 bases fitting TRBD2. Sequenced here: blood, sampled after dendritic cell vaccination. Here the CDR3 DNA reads TGTGCCAGCAGTGAAGCGTCGCCTAGCGGAGTCGCTAGCACAGATACGCAGTATTTT. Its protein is CASSEASPSGVASTDTQYF.